The source of this T cell receptor (beta chain) is a study of beta chain features in type 1 diabetes (dated by TCRdb to the late 2010s). Notes on the research overall: Patients and healthy donors did not differ in mean age, gender distribution, total cell number or subset yield. In the study, recently diagnosed type 1 diabetes patients and matched healthy donors were compared on the TCRB repertoires of their sorted circulating CD4+ T cell subsets. Across all samples, approximately 100 million sorted cells were examined, and cell number per subset correlated strongly with RNA yield. Regulatory and stem cell-like memory subsets were obtained from only 8 patients and about eight healthy donors, while naive and central memory subsets were obtained from all 30 or so donors. What the work shows at the level of the full study, not this receptor alone: A moderate but significant shortening of TCRB CDR3 length was observed in type 1 diabetes patients in all four CD4+ subsets. Shorter templates might have been favored by PCR, but patient and control samples were amplified and corrected together, so both groups would have been affected equally by any skew. Because small numbers of individuals were included in the HLA sub-analyses, any influence of HLA type on TCRB rearrangement was left unresolved. Because cDNA was sequenced instead of genomic DNA, activated cells with high expression could be over-represented, although the groups did not differ in activation or CD3 levels. Naive, central memory and regulatory TCRB repertoires appeared to be more alike among patients than among healthy donors. At VDJ recombination sites, patients with type 1 diabetes made fewer insertions and deleted more nucleotides, a pattern implying thymic rearrangement abnormalities.

This clone was seen a handful of times. No cognate antigen has been identified for it. Base qualities are missing; no much larger clone stands one base away. The cysteine opens and the phenylalanine closes a CDR3 of 13 amino acids. The retained sequence is limited to the CDR3, 39 bases, with the frame set at the first base. V loses 9 bases of germline sequence and J loses 2 bases, and the interval between the two ends is 13 bases. The germline V gene supplies CDR1 SNHLY and CDR2 FYNNEI. The entire isolated RNA was reverse transcribed using the High Capacity cDNA Reverse Transcription Kit, and thus expressed TCRB transcripts were sequenced. Naive, central memory and regulatory T cell samples underwent deep immunoSEQ sequencing, averaging around 4 million total reads per sample. After sorted cells were lysed in RLT buffer, RNA was extracted with DNase-treated RNeasy Micro or Mini kits, with the choice depending on cell number. Each cell subset was processed on its own to prevent cross-contamination, while patient and healthy donor samples were processed together. TCRB sequences were amplified from cDNA with the immunoSEQ multiplex PCR, producing 87-bp fragments spanning the CDR3 region. Sequencing of the amplicons was done on the Illumina HiSeq platform. The study's own analysis went as follows. Synthetic template baselines were used to correct PCR bias computationally, reads within Hamming distance 2 were collapsed, and singletons that could not be merged were discarded. Reads were aligned against IMGT to assign V, D and J genes, CDR3 length and insertions or deletions at six rearrangement sites. Within each subset, clonotype counts were normalized to the number of sorted cells before true diversity and Gini coefficients were calculated with the tcR R package. Repertoire sharing was quantified using the overlap coefficient calculated on TCRB nucleotide sequences. Out-of-frame TCRB sequences from naive cells were analyzed to stand in for the pre-selection repertoire. This immuneACCESS table, as held by TCRdb, lists in-frame sequences with V and J called but not all clones. Of the missing ones, under half trace to an unresolved V gene in checked studies; the others have no known cause. V, J and clone size derive from that table, while D and trimming were established from the DNA sequence. The sample yields hundreds of thousands of clones; about 15% were counted once. Jointly, the top ten make up about 0.014% of the sample.

From each donor, a single peripheral blood sample of approximately 120 mL on average was drawn into heparinised tubes. Using a panel that included CD45RO, CCR7, CD25, CD127, CD95 and CD27, naive, central memory, regulatory and stem cell-like memory CD4+ T cells were sorted on a BD FACSAria II. A purity above 95% was achieved for all sorted populations. Right away, PBMCs were isolated by Lymphoprep density gradient centrifugation and were stained directly, with no culture step. To minimize batch effects, samples were stained and sorted in pairs, one healthy donor with one patient per experiment. This chain joins TRBV2 to TRBJ1-2; 6 matching bases give a weak D call of TRBD1. Specimen: naive CD4+ T cells from blood. The cell subset or site label, read with the paper, signifies: true naive CD4+ T cells. This clonotype originated in a man aged 18 to 30 with type 1 diabetes. The nucleotide sequence reads TGTGCCAGTGGGGGCACTTTGAACTATGGCTACACCTTC. The encoded protein is CASGGTLNYGYTF.